This entry is about one TCR beta chain. Its target antigen remains unknown. Base qualities are missing; no much larger clone stands one base away. The data belong to a study of blood T cell repertoires in COVID-19 (dated by TCRdb to the early 2020s). The study in broad terms: Collaborator samples came from the United States, Italy and Spain and covered acute and convalescent phases of COVID-19. Where available, HLA class I and class II types were obtained from metadata supplied by the sample provider rather than from assay-based typing. Samples came from the ongoing ImmuneRACE study (first 160 participants) plus 1,254 subjects from 6 global collaborators. The dataset comprised deeply sampled blood TCRbeta repertoires from subjects exposed to, actively infected with, or recovered from COVID-19. A de-identified subject ID, COVID-19 status, age in years and sex were almost always included in the sample metadata. The repertoires were released in a freely available public database meant as a resource for research on the immune response to SARS-CoV-2. The prospective study material was composed of cDNA or gDNA derived from T cells, B-cell-depleted T cells, or PBMCs. The full study reports these points: How much clinical and demographic metadata was included differed by source and by participant, and the metadata was provided uncurated.

Collaborating institutions collected whole blood in K2EDTA tubes following their own protocols. For TCRbeta analysis, collaborators shipped samples as frozen whole blood, isolated PBMCs, or DNA extracted from either of those sample types. The CDR3 runs 12 residues from the cysteine to the phenylalanine. Of the read, only the CDR3 DNA is kept; its 36 bases are in frame from base 1. V is pared back by 5 bases and J by 6 bases, with 11 bases lying between the germline termini. From a lookup of the germline V gene, CDR1 and CDR2 are MNHEY and SVGAGI. TCRbeta CDR3 regions were amplified from genomic DNA by means of the immunoSEQ Assay, a bias-controlled multiplex PCR. Under the source paper's analysis protocol: Within the assay, amplification of reference gene primers was used to estimate how many nucleated cells each sample contained. Sequence reads were collapsed and filtered to measure the absolute abundance of every unique TCRbeta CDR3 rearrangement. For each sample, productive Simpson clonality was calculated as the square root of Simpson's diversity index across productive rearrangements. The table was pulled from immuneACCESS by TCRdb, which kept in-frame rearrangements only. Such tables lose some clones; where checked, under half of the loss comes from unresolved V genes, and the rest has no known cause. That table furnishes V, J and clone size, whereas the DNA furnished D and trimming. In all, the sample holds over 200,000 clones, and about 86% of those were seen once. The top ten clonotypes cover roughly 1.5% of the sample.

Source material: peripheral blood. Recombination connected TRBV6-5 to TRBJ2-7; TRBD2 might be the D gene, on 5 matching bases. This clonotype originated in a man between 18 and 35 years old with active or convalescent COVID-19. For the CDR3, the sequence is CASSRTAGEQYF. The base sequence is TGTGCCAGCAGTCGGACTGCGGGCGAGCAGTACTTC.